The rows below give T cell receptor beta chains drawn from one sample of a study of T-cell memory formation after mild COVID-19. TCRdb passed the 5' RACE reads through MiXCR, listing each CDR3 protein once. The sample carries about 340,000 distinct CDR3 sequences, approximately 21% recorded once. What was sequenced was PBMCs or a T cell subset sorted from them (not recorded which). These receptors all come from an adult woman who had mild COVID-19 (a few samples of this study predate the infection). Cell type and time point are not known. CDR3s include the opening cysteine and the closing phenylalanine or tryptophan. Each record gives: clone size, V gene, J gene, CDR3 length, D gene, CDR3 DNA, CDR3 protein. The D gene is left open where the match is weak. Some rows have no size entry. The others give once, few or many, or a class for an expanded clone.

few,TRBV7-9,TRBJ2-5,15,TRBD2,TGTGCCAGCACGAACACGGGAGGGTTTCAAGAGACCCAGTACTTC,CASTNTGGFQETQYF
NA,TRBV6-5,TRBJ1-3,13,NA,TGTGCCAGCACCTCGCCCTTTGGGGGCACCATATATTTT,CASTSPFGGTIYF
few,TRBV12-3/TRBV12-4,TRBJ2-3,15,NA,TGTGCCAGCAGCTTACTAGGACCGGAGGCAGATACGCAGTATTTT,CASSLLGPEADTQYF
NA,TRBV29-1,TRBJ1-1,13,NA,TGCAGCGGCCTCCGGGACCTTGACACTGAAGCTTTCTTT,CSGLRDLDTEAFF
few,TRBV12-3/TRBV12-4,TRBJ1-2,14,NA,TGTGCCAGCAGTTTAGGGCTGGGTGTCGCGGGCTACACCTTC,CASSLGLGVAGYTF
NA,TRBV3-1,TRBJ1-2,13,NA,TGTGCCAGCAGCCAAGGGAGGGACCGAGGCTACACCTTC,CASSQGRDRGYTF
NA,TRBV27,TRBJ2-7,15,NA,TGTGCCAGCAGGCTAACAGGGCATAGCTCCTACGAGCAGTACTTC,CASRLTGHSSYEQYF
NA,TRBV7-9,TRBJ2-1,13,TRBD2,TGTGCCAGCAGCTTAGGAGGGAGGGATGAGCAGTTCTTC,CASSLGGRDEQFF
few,TRBV20-1,TRBJ1-1,18,TRBD1,TGCAGTGCTAGAGATCAAGTGGGACAGGGCTCGTACAACACTGAAGCTTTCTTT,CSARDQVGQGSYNTEAFF
NA,TRBV4-2,TRBJ2-7,15,NA,TGTGCCAGCAGCCAAGATACGGGTTTAGTATCCGAGCAGTACTTC,CASSQDTGLVSEQYF
few,TRBV20-1,TRBJ2-1,15,NA,TGCAGTGCCCTAGGGCGGGGCCGCTCCTACAATGAGCAGTTCTTC,CSALGRGRSYNEQFF
few,TRBV2,TRBJ2-7,12,NA,TGTGCCAGCTGTGACAGATCCTACGAGCAGTACTTC,CASCDRSYEQYF
few,TRBV4-1,TRBJ1-3,17,NA,TGCGCCAGCAGCCCCCACGGTTCCGTTGGAGATGGAAACACCATATATTTT,CASSPHGSVGDGNTIYF
NA,TRBV19,TRBJ2-5,12,NA,TGTGCCAGTAGTATAAGCGCTGGGACCCAGTACTTC,CASSISAGTQYF
few,TRBV25-1,TRBJ2-2,14,TRBD1,TGTGCCAGCAGTGAAGACAGGGGTCACGGGGAGCTGTTTTTT,CASSEDRGHGELFF
NA,TRBV7-9,TRBJ2-7,12,NA,TGTGCCAGCAGCTTTTCCGTCTTCGAGCAGTACTTC,CASSFSVFEQYF
NA,TRBV6-2/TRBV6-3,TRBJ2-3,14,NA,TGTGCCAGCAGTCCTTCGACGCTAGCAGATACGCAGTATTTT,CASSPSTLADTQYF
NA,TRBV18,TRBJ2-5,14,NA,TGTGCCAGCTCACCTAACGGACTTCAAGAGACCCAGTACTTC,CASSPNGLQETQYF
NA,TRBV7-9,TRBJ1-2,12,NA,TGTGCCAGCAGCTTAGCCCGTGGGGGCTACACCTTC,CASSLARGGYTF
NA,TRBV2,TRBJ2-2,16,TRBD2,TGTGCCAGCACCCTTCGGCGTGCCGCTAGCGGCGGGGAGCTGTTTTTT,CASTLRRAASGGELFF
few,TRBV7-2,TRBJ2-3,16,NA,TGTGCCAGCAGCTTACGGGGGTCGGCTAGCACAGATACGCAGTATTTT,CASSLRGSASTDTQYF
NA,TRBV5-4,TRBJ2-1,15,NA,TGTGCCAGCAGCATGACGTCAGGCCCCTACAATGAGCAGTTCTTC,CASSMTSGPYNEQFF
few,TRBV4-1,TRBJ2-7,15,NA,TGCGCCAGCAGCCAAGGGGGACCGGGCCCTTACGAGCAGTACTTC,CASSQGGPGPYEQYF
NA,TRBV12-3/TRBV12-4,TRBJ1-2,14,TRBD1,TGTGCCAGCAGTTTAAGTGACAGGGCCTATGGCTACACCTTC,CASSLSDRAYGYTF
NA,TRBV4-1,TRBJ2-1,13,NA,TGCGCCAGCAGCCAAACAAGGTACTATGAGCAGTTCTTC,CASSQTRYYEQFF
few,TRBV20-1,TRBJ1-1,14,NA,TGCAGTGCTAGAGACACAGGGAGGAGCACTGAAGCTTTCTTT,CSARDTGRSTEAFF
NA,TRBV20-1,TRBJ2-5,15,TRBD2,TGCAGCCCGTGGGAGGGGACTAGCTTAAAAGAGACCCAGTACTTC,CSPWEGTSLKETQYF
few,TRBV7-3,TRBJ1-2,17,TRBD1,TGTGCCAGCAGCAACGTCCCGGGACAGGGGGCTGACTATGGCTACACCTTC,CASSNVPGQGADYGYTF
few,TRBV7-3,TRBJ2-1,13,NA,TGTGCCAGCAGCTTAAAACACACGGGTGAGCAGTTCTTC,CASSLKHTGEQFF
few,TRBV3-1,TRBJ2-1,17,TRBD2,TGTGCCAGCAGCCAAGCAAGACTAGCGGGAGGGCCCAATGAGCAGTTCTTC,CASSQARLAGGPNEQFF
few,TRBV4-2,TRBJ1-2,16,TRBD1,TGTGCCAGCAGCCAAGATCCCGGGACAGAACGCTATGGCTACACCTTC,CASSQDPGTERYGYTF
NA,TRBV7-9,TRBJ2-4,16,TRBD2,TGTGCCAGCAGGTCCTCTGGCGGGGGGGCCAAAAACATTCAGTACTTC,CASRSSGGGAKNIQYF
few,TRBV7-2,TRBJ1-5,14,NA,TGTGCCAGCAGAGGAACAGGGCTCAATCAGCCCCAGCATTTT,CASRGTGLNQPQHF
NA,TRBV10-3,TRBJ2-1,15,TRBD1,TGTGCCGCAGGTTCGGGGGACAGGGGGAGTAATGAGCAGTTCTTC,CAAGSGDRGSNEQFF
many,TRBV29-1,TRBJ2-2,15,NA,TGCAGCGTTCGTAGGCCGGGGATGAACACCGGGGAGCTGTTTTTT,CSVRRPGMNTGELFF
NA,TRBV15,TRBJ2-7,12,NA,TGTGCCACCAGCAGAGGGGCCTACGAGCAGTACTTC,CATSRGAYEQYF
few,TRBV7-3,TRBJ2-2,15,NA,TGTGCCAGCAGCCCGCAGAGTAGTGCCACCGGGGAGCTGTTTTTT,CASSPQSSATGELFF
few,TRBV7-9,TRBJ1-4,15,TRBD1,TGTGCCAGCAGCCCCAGGGAGGGGGCGCGAGAAAAACTGTTTTTT,CASSPREGAREKLFF
many,TRBV3-1,TRBJ2-3,13,NA,TGTGCCAGCAGCCAAGGCGTTTTAGATACGCAGTATTTT,CASSQGVLDTQYF
few,TRBV7-9,TRBJ1-5,15,NA,TGTGCCAGCAGCGAAGGGACGGCTAGCAATCAGCCCCAGCATTTT,CASSEGTASNQPQHF
NA,TRBV5-1,TRBJ2-3,15,NA,TGCGCCAGCAGCTTTAGTCAGGTGGGCACAGATACGCAGTATTTT,CASSFSQVGTDTQYF
NA,TRBV19,TRBJ1-1,15,NA,TGTGCCAGTAGCCCTCCGGATAGGGAGATCACTGAAGCTTTCTTT,CASSPPDREITEAFF
NA,TRBV24-1,TRBJ2-1,15,TRBD1,TGTGCCACCAGTGATGGACAGGGTGGGCCCAATGAGCAGTTCTTC,CATSDGQGGPNEQFF
NA,TRBV6-2/TRBV6-3,TRBJ1-5,16,NA,TGTGCCAGCAGTTATGCTGGCAGCCCGGCGGGGGAGCCCCAGCATTTT,CASSYAGSPAGEPQHF
few,TRBV24-1,TRBJ2-1,15,NA,TGTGCCACCAGTGATTTCTCTTCCCCCTTTGATCGGCAGTTCTTC,CATSDFSSPFDRQFF
NA,TRBV6-5,TRBJ2-3,13,TRBD2,TGTGCCAGTAGCGGGAGGAGGACAGATACGCAGTATTTT,CASSGRRTDTQYF
NA,TRBV15,TRBJ2-5,17,NA,TGTGCCACCAGCAGAGATATTGAGACGGGGTGGCAAGAGACCCAGTACTTC,CATSRDIETGWQETQYF
NA,TRBV4-2,TRBJ1-2,16,NA,TGTGCCAGCAGCCAAGAGCCGGGCCTCCTTAACTATGGCTACACCTTC,CASSQEPGLLNYGYTF
NA,TRBV9,TRBJ2-3,18,TRBD1,TGTGCCAGCAGCGTAGGTCGGACAGGGTATTCTGGCACAGATACGCAGTATTTT,CASSVGRTGYSGTDTQYF
few,TRBV9,TRBJ2-5,18,TRBD2,TGTGCCAGCAGCACCAGCCAAGGGACTAGCGGGAGGCAAGAGACCCAGTACTTC,CASSTSQGTSGRQETQYF
NA,TRBV12-3/TRBV12-4,TRBJ2-3,13,TRBD2,TGTGCAAGCAGTTCGACTAGCACGGAGACGCAGTATTTT,CASSSTSTETQYF
once,TRBV9,TRBJ2-1,15,NA,TGTGCCAGCAGCCCCTGGGGTAGCGGTAACAATGAGCAGTTCTTC,CASSPWGSGNNEQFF
many,TRBV5-6,TRBJ1-4,16,NA,TGTGCCAGCAGCTTGGGACCGGGGGCGACTAATGAAAAACTGTTTTTT,CASSLGPGATNEKLFF
NA,TRBV19,TRBJ2-1,17,TRBD2,TGTGCCAGTAGCTCGGGGTTGACTAGCGGGAGGCTCGATGAGCAGTTCTTC,CASSSGLTSGRLDEQFF
NA,TRBV24-1,TRBJ2-1,16,TRBD2,TGTGCCACCAGTGACCCATTCGGGACTAGATTGGATGAGCAGTTCTTC,CATSDPFGTRLDEQFF
few,TRBV10-3,TRBJ2-5,13,NA,TGTGCCATCAGCCCCCTCGCAGGGGAGACCCAGTACTTC,CAISPLAGETQYF
NA,TRBV5-5,TRBJ1-1,17,TRBD1,TGTGCCAGCAGCTTGATGGGGACAGGGGAAATGAACACTGAAGCTTTCTTT,CASSLMGTGEMNTEAFF
NA,TRBV5-5,TRBJ1-5,16,NA,TGTGCCAGCAGCTTAGGAGGGTATTATAGCAATCAGCCCCAGCATTTT,CASSLGGYYSNQPQHF
NA,TRBV7-2,TRBJ1-5,14,NA,TGTGCCAGCAGCCTCAGCCCGGAATGGCAGCCCCAGCATTTT,CASSLSPEWQPQHF